The source of this T cell receptor (beta chain) is a study of T-cell reconstitution after alpha-beta-depleted transplantation in children. Study findings and constraints: Some patients showed high day-60 TCRbeta diversity, which derived from surviving recipient T cells and thymic progenitors.

This clonotype was counted at least ten times. Antigen unknown. Germline V lookup: CDR1 MNHEY, CDR2 SVGAGI. CDR3 size: 16 residues. Deletions cut 6 bases from V and 4 bases from J, with 21 bases between. Using unique molecular identifiers, the investigators prepared the TCRbeta library. One entry per CDR3 protein, called by TCRdb with MiXCR from the PCR reads. Of about 290,000 distinct CDR3 sequences in the sample, about 9.4% were seen once. Material: PBMCs, obtained before TCRalphabeta/CD19-depleted stem cell transplant. The chain joins TRBV6-5 to TRBJ1-1; D not resolved. This TCR derives from a boy younger than two with acute myeloid leukemia, due to receive a stem cell transplant. CDR3 sequence reads: CASSPSGIGHGTEAFF. The CDR3 DNA sequence: TGTGCCAGCAGCCCCTCGGGGATCGGGCACGGCACTGAAGCTTTCTTT.